Reported below is one T cell receptor beta chain. A multiplex PCR was run with 60 Vbeta primers and 13 Jbeta primers. Method: immunoSEQ multiplex PCR; TCRdb's copy keeps in-frame clones and lacks some. The repertoire shows some 120,000 clones; the top ten hold less than 4.5%. This sample is drawn from a study of cytomegalovirus exposure and HLA in healthy donors. Germline lookup yields CDR1 MNHEY and CDR2 SMNVEV (reference sequence). CDR3 size: 13 residues. V trimming: 6 bases; J trimming: 6 bases; junction bases outside the gene matches: 5. The sequence was collected from a man younger than 30 in good health and CMV-seronegative. The sequenced material came from PBMCs. V usage is TRBV27 and J usage is TRBJ2-1, with 7 bases that match TRBD1. The CDR3 DNA reads TGTGCCAGCAGCCAGACAGGGCCCAATGAGCAGTTCTTC. It encodes CASSQTGPNEQFF.